This is a list of T cell receptor beta chains from one sample in a study of cytomegalovirus exposure and HLA in healthy donors. The data were produced by immunoSEQ multiplex PCR, yet TCRdb's version contains in-frame clones alone and is incomplete. The sample shows 150,000 to 200,000 clones, about three quarters of them seen only once. Sequencing input: PBMCs. These receptors were collected from a woman aged 25 to 39 in good health and CMV-seronegative. The CDR3 runs from the conserved cysteine through the conserved F or W. The order of the fields is V gene, J gene, clone size, D gene, CDR3 DNA, CDR3 protein. The D gene is left open where the match is weak. Expanded clones get a size class; other rows say once, few or many, or leave the size out.

V gene: TRBV12-5
J gene: TRBJ2-1
clone size: -
D gene: -
CDR3 DNA: TGTGCTAGTGGGTCGACACGCTCCTACAATGAGCAGTTCTTC
CDR3 protein: CASGSTRSYNEQFF

V gene: TRBV19
J gene: TRBJ2-1
clone size: -
D gene: -
CDR3 DNA: TGTGCCAGTAGTTTCGGGACTTCCAGTGTCTACAATGAGCAGTTCTTC
CDR3 protein: CASSFGTSSVYNEQFF

V gene: TRBV18
J gene: TRBJ1-2
clone size: -
D gene: -
CDR3 DNA: TGTGCCAGCTCACCTTCCAATCGCGTAACCTATGGCTACACCTTC
CDR3 protein: CASSPSNRVTYGYTF

V gene: TRBV7-7
J gene: TRBJ2-5
clone size: -
D gene: -
CDR3 DNA: TGTGCTAGCAGCTCTGAGCAAGAGACCCAGTACTTC
CDR3 protein: CASSSEQETQYF

V gene: TRBV15
J gene: TRBJ1-3
clone size: -
D gene: TRBD1
CDR3 DNA: TGTGCCACCAGCAGAGGGGGTCCGGGACAGCTTTCTGGAAACACCATATATTTT
CDR3 protein: CATSRGGPGQLSGNTIYF

V gene: TRBV6-1
J gene: TRBJ1-2
clone size: -
D gene: -
CDR3 DNA: TGTGCCAGCAGTGAAGATCTGACGGGGTATGGCTACACCTTC
CDR3 protein: CASSEDLTGYGYTF

V gene: TRBV18
J gene: TRBJ1-1
clone size: -
D gene: -
CDR3 DNA: TGTGCCAGCTCACCCATCCTGACACAGGGTTCCGGCACTGAAGCTTTCTTT
CDR3 protein: CASSPILTQGSGTEAFF

V gene: TRBV9
J gene: TRBJ1-1
clone size: few
D gene: -
CDR3 DNA: TGTGCCAGCAGCGCTCAGGGGTCGCCGACGGATGAAGCTTTCTTT
CDR3 protein: CASSAQGSPTDEAFF

V gene: TRBV6-6
J gene: TRBJ2-3
clone size: -
D gene: -
CDR3 DNA: TGTGCCAGCAGTTACAGGGGGAGTATCGCAGATACGCAGTATTTT
CDR3 protein: CASSYRGSIADTQYF

V gene: TRBV5-3
J gene: TRBJ2-1
clone size: -
D gene: -
CDR3 DNA: TGTGCCAGAAGAGGGGTGTACAATGAGCAGTTCTTC
CDR3 protein: CARRGVYNEQFF